A single T cell receptor beta chain is shown here with its context. Its cognate antigen is unknown. At one of its ends the junction is not consistent with the germline gene, which may arise from a read error. CDR3 length: 10 amino acids. TCRdb fed the 5' RACE reads into MiXCR, producing one record per CDR3 protein. The sample lists 300,000 to 350,000 distinct CDR3 sequences, approximately 15% seen once, with around a fifth in the top ten. These data originate in a study of T-cell memory formation after mild COVID-19. Study-level information: TCR clustering was largely donor specific.

Overall study findings and caveats: There were some responding clones in pre-infection memory, which suggested that cross-reactive memory had joined. Clones that contracted from day 15 to 85 had balanced CD4/CD8; later expanders were CD4+ biased.

Sequencing input: PBMCs or a T cell subset sorted from them (not recorded which). The sequence derives from a man between 18 and 35 years old who had mild COVID-19 (a few samples of this study predate the infection). Cell type and time point are not known. The chain combines TRBV23-1 with TRBJ2-7; tentatively, D is TRBD1 (5 bases). TRBV23-1 is classed as an ORF, of uncertain function. CDR3 in amino acids: CASSPQGPLF. The CDR3 DNA reads TGCGCCAGCAGTCCGCAGGGTCCCCTCTTC.